Below, 28 T cell receptor beta chains from the same sample are listed, as sequenced in a study of shared clonotypes between healthy human individuals. This table comes from immunoSEQ multiplex PCR, and its TCRdb copy is limited to in-frame clones, with some not included. The table has more than 2 million clones, 93% seen once. Naivety among CD8 cells was defined by CD45RO negativity and positive CCR7 selection, thereby excluding terminally differentiated effector memory CD45RA+ cells. Material: naive CD8+ T cells from PBMCs. Receptor source: a man younger than 35 in good health. Some clones in this sample may be carry-over from other donors' samples.

CDR3 in amino acids: CASGLGPMNTEAFF. CDR3 nucleotide sequence: TGTGCTAGTGGTTTGGGCCCTATGAACACTGAAGCTTTCTTT. The chain uses TRBV12-5 and TRBJ1-1; D gene ambiguous. Trimming took 1 base from V and 0 from J, leaving 6 bases between them. Germline assignment: CDR1 LGHNT and CDR2 FRNRAP. CDR3 length: 14 residues.

The gene calls are TRBV28 and TRBJ2-7; perhaps TRBD2 as D (6 bases). Germline V gene lookup returns CDR1 MDHEN and CDR2 SYDVKM. The CDR3 runs to 14 residues. Trimming removed 6 bases from V and 4 bases from J, with 16 bases in between. The CDR3 reads CASRAGAGQYEQYF. DNA of the CDR3: TGTGCCAGCAGGGCCGGGGCGGGGCAGTACGAGCAGTACTTC. Looking up the rest from reference TRBV28 and TRBJ2-7 gives the full variable domain: DVKVTQSSRYLVKRTGEKVFLECVQDMDHENMFWYRQDPGLGLRLIYFSYDVKMKEKGDIPEGYSVSREKKERFSLILESASTNQTSMYLCASRAGAGQYEQYFGPGTRLTVT.

This chain links TRBV28 with TRBJ1-2; 7 positions match TRBD1. This CDR3 contains 14 residues. J lost 8 bases, V lost 3 bases, and 9 bases had no gene match. Looked up from germline, CDR1 is MDHEN and CDR2 is SYDVKM. The CDR3 loop is CASSFPGTGDGYTF. The CDR3 coding sequence is TGTGCCAGCAGTTTCCCCGGTACAGGGGACGGCTACACCTTC.

This chain uses TRBV7-2 with TRBJ2-3; 11 nucleotides match TRBD2. The CDR3 totals 16 residues. The V and J ends lost 4 bases and 1 base, in that order; junction bases with no gene match: 4. Germline loops: CDR1 SGHTA, CDR2 FQGNSA. The DNA of the CDR3 is TGTGCCAGCAGCTCGGGACTAGCGGAACGCACAGATACGCAGTATTTT. It specifies CASSSGLAERTDTQYF.

The rearrangement uses TRBV18 and TRBJ2-6, with D possibly matching TRBD2 (5 bases). This CDR3 has 16 residues. CDR1 KGHSH and CDR2 LQKENI come from the germline V gene. Trimming shortened V by 2 bases and J by 2 bases, and 10 bases separated the two germline ends. The CDR3 spells CASSPSSLPGANVLTF. As DNA, the CDR3 is TGTGCCAGCTCACCATCTAGCCTGCCTGGGGCCAACGTCCTGACTTTC.

This rearrangement joins TRBV27 to TRBJ2-1; 7 nucleotides align to TRBD2. The V gene end was trimmed by 6 bases and the J gene end by 3 bases; junction bases not matched to a gene: 11. There are 16 residues in the CDR3. CDR1 and CDR2 (germline): MNHEY, SMNVEV (reference sequence). The CDR3 region is CASSRTSEYVYNEQFF. The CDR3 nucleotides read TGTGCCAGCAGCCGAACTAGCGAGTACGTCTACAATGAGCAGTTCTTC.

This chain joins TRBV5-1 and TRBJ2-2; TRBD1 matches at 7 bases. Looked up from germline, CDR1 is SGHRS and CDR2 is YFSETQ. The V and J ends lost 0 bases and 7 bases, in that order; junction bases with no gene match: 9. The CDR3 contains 16 residues. In DNA, the CDR3 is TGCGCCAGCAGCTTGGTTACAGGGGTCGAAGGCGGGGAGCTGTTTTTT. Encoded protein: CASSLVTGVEGGELFF.

This chain uses TRBV10-2 with TRBJ2-7, with D maybe TRBD2 (6 bases). Germline V gene sequence: CDR1 WSHSY, CDR2 SAAADI. The CDR3 contains 13 residues. V dropped 0 bases and J dropped 12 bases, with 15 bases sitting between them. The CDR3 DNA is TGCGCCAGCAGTGAGTCGACATGGGGGGTCGGGTACTTC. Residues: CASSESTWGVGYF.

This clone has just a few counts. Other nucleotide sequences from this sample produce the same CDR3. The chain employs TRBV27 and TRBJ2-7, with 9 nucleotides matching TRBD1. This CDR3 comprises 15 residues. J gave up 4 bases and V 0 bases, and 4 bases lay outside the gene matches. The germline V gene has CDR1 MNHEY and CDR2 SMNVEV (reference sequence). The DNA of the CDR3 is TGTGCCAGCAGTTTATCCGGGACAGGGTGGTACGAGCAGTACTTC. Translating it yields CASSLSGTGWYEQYF.

The J gene is TRBJ1-1, the V gene TRBV7-8, with no clear D. The CDR3 consists of 13 residues. Trimming pared 3 bases from V and 3 bases from J, leaving 8 bases between. Germline V CDR1 and CDR2: SGHVS, FQNEAQ. The CDR3 loop reads CASSLYGDTEAFF. CDR3 bases: TGTGCCAGCAGCTTGTACGGGGACACTGAAGCTTTCTTT.

There are a few counts of this clone. V gene TRBV7-9 combines with J gene TRBJ1-1, with TRBD1 matching 7 bases. V lost 3 bases and J lost 11; bases outside the gene matches: 3. CDR3 length: 11 residues. Germline CDR1 and CDR2: SEHNR and FQNEAQ (reference sequence). This CDR3 reads CASSFGGQAFF. The CDR3 coding sequence is TGTGCCAGCAGCTTTGGGGGACAGGCTTTCTTT.

The V and J genes are TRBV27 and TRBJ2-1; a possible D gene is TRBD1 (8 bases). CDR3 size: 15 residues. CDR1 MNHEY and CDR2 SMNVEV come from the germline V gene (reference sequence). V was cut by 4 bases and J by 14 bases, with 24 bases left in between. Written as DNA, the CDR3 is TGTGCCAGCAGTTATAACAGGGGGGGTGTCACCGGGGAGTTCTTC. Its protein product is CASSYNRGGVTGEFF.

The J gene is TRBJ1-1, the V gene TRBV14, with TRBD1 as a possible D gene (6 bases). This CDR3 region has 15 residues. CDR1 and CDR2 (germline): SGHDN, FVKESK. V lost 2 bases, J lost 5 bases, and 15 bases lay in between. This CDR3 is CASSQLRGARTEAFF. CDR3 coding DNA: TGTGCCAGCAGCCAACTACGGGGGGCGAGGACTGAAGCTTTCTTT.

This chain connects TRBV6-5 to TRBJ2-1; a weak D match, TRBD2 (5 bases). Deletions cut 7 bases from V and 6 bases from J, with 19 bases between. Germline CDR1 reads MNHEY; CDR2 reads SVGAGI. The CDR3 is 15 amino acids. The CDR3: CASTTTRTYPNEQFF. The CDR3 DNA reads TGTGCCAGCACCACCACGCGGACTTACCCCAATGAGCAGTTCTTC.

This chain uses TRBV5-6 with TRBJ2-3; 8 bases agree with TRBD1. The length of the CDR3 is 15 residues. The J segment lost 2 bases and the V segment lost 4 bases, leaving 6 bases of the junction unmatched. Germline V lookup: CDR1 SGHDT, CDR2 YYEEEE. The CDR3 here is CASSAGQGPTDTQYF. The CDR3 DNA sequence: TGTGCCAGCAGCGCCGGACAGGGCCCCACAGATACGCAGTATTTT.

The chain is built from TRBV11-2 and TRBJ2-1; 7 bases match TRBD2. The germline V gene encodes CDR1 SGHAT and CDR2 FQNNGV. The CDR3 spans 14 residues. J lost 4 bases, V lost 6 bases, and 6 bases had no gene match. The CDR3 protein is CASSSREEYNEQFF. As DNA, the CDR3 is TGTGCCAGCAGTTCCCGGGAGGAGTACAATGAGCAGTTCTTC. Full variable domain (outside the CDR3, taken from reference TRBV11-2 and TRBJ2-1): EAGVAQSPRYKIIEKRQSVAFWCNPISGHATLYWYQQILGQGPKLLIQFQNNGVVDDSQLPKDRFSAERLKGVDSTLKIQPAKLEDSAVYLCASSSREEYNEQFFGPGTRLTVL.

J is TRBJ2-1 and V is TRBV5-6, with a possible D match to TRBD1 (6 bases). V lost 2 bases, J lost 9 bases, and 9 bases lay in between. There are 12 residues in the CDR3. Germline V gene sequence: CDR1 SGHDT, CDR2 YYEEEE. The CDR3 nucleotides read TGTGCCAGCAGCTTTCAGGGGCGTGAGCAGTTCTTC. This sequence encodes CASSFQGREQFF. Drawing the rest from reference TRBV5-6 and TRBJ2-1, the complete variable domain is DAGVTQSPTHLIKTRGQQVTLRCSPKSGHDTVSWYQQALGQGPQFIFQYYEEEERQRGNFPDRFSGHQFPNYSSELNVNALLLGDSALYLCASSFQGREQFFGPGTRLTVL.

V and J are TRBV28 and TRBJ1-5, with a tentative D call TRBD1 (5 bases). CDR3 length equals 15 residues. Between the trimmed V and J ends, which lost 3 bases and 4 bases, there was a span of 13 bases. Germline assignment: CDR1 MDHEN and CDR2 SYDVKM. As DNA, the CDR3 is TGTGCCAGCAGTTTTAGGAGGGAGGGGAATCAGCCCCAGCATTTT. Protein sequence: CASSFRREGNQPQHF.

This sequence joins TRBV7-8 and TRBJ2-1; TRBD2 matches at 8 bases. The J segment lost 9 bases and the V segment lost 8 bases, leaving 6 bases of the junction unmatched. CDR3 length: 12 residues. Germline V gene lookup returns CDR1 SGHVS and CDR2 FQNEAQ. This CDR3 is CASGSGSGEQFF. CDR3 nucleotide sequence: TGTGCCAGCGGGAGCGGGAGTGGTGAGCAGTTCTTC. Based on the CDR3 plus reference TRBV7-8 and TRBJ2-1, the full variable domain is GAGVSQSPRYKVAKRGQDVALRCDPISGHVSLFWYQQALGQGPEFLTYFQNEAQLDKSGLPSDRFFAERPEGSVSTLKIQRTQQEDSAVYLCASGSGSGEQFFGPGTRLTVL.

V is TRBV7-9 and J is TRBJ2-7, with 7 bases fitting TRBD1. The CDR3 spans 16 residues. The V gene end was trimmed by 6 bases and the J gene end by 4 bases; junction bases not matched to a gene: 15. Germline values: CDR1 SEHNR, CDR2 FQNEAQ (reference sequence). CDR3 in DNA: TGTGCCAGCAGTACCCAGGGCCTTGGCAGGGGGTACGAGCAGTACTTC. Residues: CASSTQGLGRGYEQYF. Full variable domain (rest looked up from reference TRBV7-9 and TRBJ2-7): DTGVSQNPRHKITKRGQNVTFRCDPISEHNRLYWYRQTLGQGPEFLTYFQNEAQLEKSRLLSDRFSAERPKGSFSTLEIQRTEQGDSAMYLCASSTQGLGRGYEQYFGPGTRLTVT.

V usage is TRBV19 and J usage is TRBJ2-7; TRBD1 might be the D (6 bases). From germline, CDR1 is LNHDA and CDR2 SQIVND (reference sequence). With 2 bases removed from V and 5 bases from J, the gap between germline ends came to 10 bases. This CDR3 region has 13 residues. The CDR3 loop is CASSIRTVDEQYF. For the CDR3, the DNA is TGTGCCAGTAGTATACGGACAGTCGACGAGCAGTACTTC.

V is TRBV6-5 and J is TRBJ2-7, with D possibly called TRBD1 or TRBD2 (5 bases each). The CDR3 length is 13 residues. CDR1 and CDR2 (germline): MNHEY, SVGAGI. V gave up 2 bases and J gave up 6 bases, with 11 bases separating them. This CDR3 reads CASSYGAGGEQYF. Here the CDR3 DNA reads TGTGCCAGCAGTTACGGGGCCGGAGGCGAGCAGTACTTC.

The chain uses TRBV7-3 and TRBJ2-2, with 15 positions matching TRBD2. Germline-derived CDR1 and CDR2 are SGHTA and FQGTGA. Losses at the gene ends were 5 bases for V and 7 bases for J; bases not matched to a gene: 14. This CDR3 is 19 amino acids long. The CDR3 spells CASSDRSGTSGRTIGELFF. The CDR3 bases are TGTGCCAGCAGCGACAGATCTGGGACTAGCGGGAGGACTATCGGGGAGCTGTTTTTT.

The chain links TRBV28 to TRBJ2-1, with 9 bases fitting TRBD2. CDR1 is MDHEN, CDR2 SYDVKM, per germline. V lost 1 base, J lost 8 bases, and 9 bases stayed unmatched. The CDR3 consists of 16 residues. As DNA, the CDR3 is TGTGCCAGCAGTTTATTAGCGGGAGAAGGGTTCGATGAGCAGTTCTTC. This encodes CASSLLAGEGFDEQFF.

Here the CDR3 reads CASSFLGFETGELFF. The CDR3 nucleotides are TGTGCCAGCAGTTTTCTAGGGTTCGAAACCGGGGAGCTGTTTTTT. The chain employs TRBV28 and TRBJ2-2; D call uncertain. The CDR3 covers 15 residues. The germline V and J ends were trimmed by 3 bases and 5 bases, with 13 bases remaining between them. Germline assignment: CDR1 MDHEN and CDR2 SYDVKM.

The chain carries TRBV6-5 and TRBJ2-7; 7 bases align to TRBD2. CDR1 and CDR2 (germline): MNHEY, SVGAGI. V lost 0 bases, J lost 7 bases, and 9 bases stayed unmatched. The CDR3 runs to 15 residues. CDR3 sequence: CASSYSWEGLGEQYF. In DNA form, the CDR3 reads TGTGCCAGCAGTTACTCTTGGGAGGGCTTGGGGGAGCAGTACTTC.

J is TRBJ2-7 and V is TRBV28, with D possibly TRBD2 on 5 matching bases. The CDR3 extends over 15 amino acids. The V and J ends lost 2 bases and 7 bases respectively, with 18 bases between them. CDR1 and CDR2 (germline): MDHEN, SYDVKM. The CDR3 loop reads CASSLVVATSGEQYF. CDR3 coding DNA: TGTGCCAGCAGTTTAGTGGTAGCGACGTCGGGAGAGCAGTACTTC. Supplemented by reference TRBV28 and TRBJ2-7, the full variable domain reads DVKVTQSSRYLVKRTGEKVFLECVQDMDHENMFWYRQDPGLGLRLIYFSYDVKMKEKGDIPEGYSVSREKKERFSLILESASTNQTSMYLCASSLVVATSGEQYFGPGTRLTVT.

The chain recombines TRBV27 with TRBJ2-1, with D perhaps given as TRBD1 or TRBD2 (6 bases each). V lost 3 bases and J 0 bases, leaving 9 bases between the germline ends. The germline gives CDR1 MNHEY, CDR2 SMNVEV (reference sequence). This CDR3 has 15 amino acids. This chain's CDR3 is CASSFGGLSYNEQFF. DNA for the CDR3: TGTGCCAGCAGTTTCGGGGGCCTCTCCTACAATGAGCAGTTCTTC.